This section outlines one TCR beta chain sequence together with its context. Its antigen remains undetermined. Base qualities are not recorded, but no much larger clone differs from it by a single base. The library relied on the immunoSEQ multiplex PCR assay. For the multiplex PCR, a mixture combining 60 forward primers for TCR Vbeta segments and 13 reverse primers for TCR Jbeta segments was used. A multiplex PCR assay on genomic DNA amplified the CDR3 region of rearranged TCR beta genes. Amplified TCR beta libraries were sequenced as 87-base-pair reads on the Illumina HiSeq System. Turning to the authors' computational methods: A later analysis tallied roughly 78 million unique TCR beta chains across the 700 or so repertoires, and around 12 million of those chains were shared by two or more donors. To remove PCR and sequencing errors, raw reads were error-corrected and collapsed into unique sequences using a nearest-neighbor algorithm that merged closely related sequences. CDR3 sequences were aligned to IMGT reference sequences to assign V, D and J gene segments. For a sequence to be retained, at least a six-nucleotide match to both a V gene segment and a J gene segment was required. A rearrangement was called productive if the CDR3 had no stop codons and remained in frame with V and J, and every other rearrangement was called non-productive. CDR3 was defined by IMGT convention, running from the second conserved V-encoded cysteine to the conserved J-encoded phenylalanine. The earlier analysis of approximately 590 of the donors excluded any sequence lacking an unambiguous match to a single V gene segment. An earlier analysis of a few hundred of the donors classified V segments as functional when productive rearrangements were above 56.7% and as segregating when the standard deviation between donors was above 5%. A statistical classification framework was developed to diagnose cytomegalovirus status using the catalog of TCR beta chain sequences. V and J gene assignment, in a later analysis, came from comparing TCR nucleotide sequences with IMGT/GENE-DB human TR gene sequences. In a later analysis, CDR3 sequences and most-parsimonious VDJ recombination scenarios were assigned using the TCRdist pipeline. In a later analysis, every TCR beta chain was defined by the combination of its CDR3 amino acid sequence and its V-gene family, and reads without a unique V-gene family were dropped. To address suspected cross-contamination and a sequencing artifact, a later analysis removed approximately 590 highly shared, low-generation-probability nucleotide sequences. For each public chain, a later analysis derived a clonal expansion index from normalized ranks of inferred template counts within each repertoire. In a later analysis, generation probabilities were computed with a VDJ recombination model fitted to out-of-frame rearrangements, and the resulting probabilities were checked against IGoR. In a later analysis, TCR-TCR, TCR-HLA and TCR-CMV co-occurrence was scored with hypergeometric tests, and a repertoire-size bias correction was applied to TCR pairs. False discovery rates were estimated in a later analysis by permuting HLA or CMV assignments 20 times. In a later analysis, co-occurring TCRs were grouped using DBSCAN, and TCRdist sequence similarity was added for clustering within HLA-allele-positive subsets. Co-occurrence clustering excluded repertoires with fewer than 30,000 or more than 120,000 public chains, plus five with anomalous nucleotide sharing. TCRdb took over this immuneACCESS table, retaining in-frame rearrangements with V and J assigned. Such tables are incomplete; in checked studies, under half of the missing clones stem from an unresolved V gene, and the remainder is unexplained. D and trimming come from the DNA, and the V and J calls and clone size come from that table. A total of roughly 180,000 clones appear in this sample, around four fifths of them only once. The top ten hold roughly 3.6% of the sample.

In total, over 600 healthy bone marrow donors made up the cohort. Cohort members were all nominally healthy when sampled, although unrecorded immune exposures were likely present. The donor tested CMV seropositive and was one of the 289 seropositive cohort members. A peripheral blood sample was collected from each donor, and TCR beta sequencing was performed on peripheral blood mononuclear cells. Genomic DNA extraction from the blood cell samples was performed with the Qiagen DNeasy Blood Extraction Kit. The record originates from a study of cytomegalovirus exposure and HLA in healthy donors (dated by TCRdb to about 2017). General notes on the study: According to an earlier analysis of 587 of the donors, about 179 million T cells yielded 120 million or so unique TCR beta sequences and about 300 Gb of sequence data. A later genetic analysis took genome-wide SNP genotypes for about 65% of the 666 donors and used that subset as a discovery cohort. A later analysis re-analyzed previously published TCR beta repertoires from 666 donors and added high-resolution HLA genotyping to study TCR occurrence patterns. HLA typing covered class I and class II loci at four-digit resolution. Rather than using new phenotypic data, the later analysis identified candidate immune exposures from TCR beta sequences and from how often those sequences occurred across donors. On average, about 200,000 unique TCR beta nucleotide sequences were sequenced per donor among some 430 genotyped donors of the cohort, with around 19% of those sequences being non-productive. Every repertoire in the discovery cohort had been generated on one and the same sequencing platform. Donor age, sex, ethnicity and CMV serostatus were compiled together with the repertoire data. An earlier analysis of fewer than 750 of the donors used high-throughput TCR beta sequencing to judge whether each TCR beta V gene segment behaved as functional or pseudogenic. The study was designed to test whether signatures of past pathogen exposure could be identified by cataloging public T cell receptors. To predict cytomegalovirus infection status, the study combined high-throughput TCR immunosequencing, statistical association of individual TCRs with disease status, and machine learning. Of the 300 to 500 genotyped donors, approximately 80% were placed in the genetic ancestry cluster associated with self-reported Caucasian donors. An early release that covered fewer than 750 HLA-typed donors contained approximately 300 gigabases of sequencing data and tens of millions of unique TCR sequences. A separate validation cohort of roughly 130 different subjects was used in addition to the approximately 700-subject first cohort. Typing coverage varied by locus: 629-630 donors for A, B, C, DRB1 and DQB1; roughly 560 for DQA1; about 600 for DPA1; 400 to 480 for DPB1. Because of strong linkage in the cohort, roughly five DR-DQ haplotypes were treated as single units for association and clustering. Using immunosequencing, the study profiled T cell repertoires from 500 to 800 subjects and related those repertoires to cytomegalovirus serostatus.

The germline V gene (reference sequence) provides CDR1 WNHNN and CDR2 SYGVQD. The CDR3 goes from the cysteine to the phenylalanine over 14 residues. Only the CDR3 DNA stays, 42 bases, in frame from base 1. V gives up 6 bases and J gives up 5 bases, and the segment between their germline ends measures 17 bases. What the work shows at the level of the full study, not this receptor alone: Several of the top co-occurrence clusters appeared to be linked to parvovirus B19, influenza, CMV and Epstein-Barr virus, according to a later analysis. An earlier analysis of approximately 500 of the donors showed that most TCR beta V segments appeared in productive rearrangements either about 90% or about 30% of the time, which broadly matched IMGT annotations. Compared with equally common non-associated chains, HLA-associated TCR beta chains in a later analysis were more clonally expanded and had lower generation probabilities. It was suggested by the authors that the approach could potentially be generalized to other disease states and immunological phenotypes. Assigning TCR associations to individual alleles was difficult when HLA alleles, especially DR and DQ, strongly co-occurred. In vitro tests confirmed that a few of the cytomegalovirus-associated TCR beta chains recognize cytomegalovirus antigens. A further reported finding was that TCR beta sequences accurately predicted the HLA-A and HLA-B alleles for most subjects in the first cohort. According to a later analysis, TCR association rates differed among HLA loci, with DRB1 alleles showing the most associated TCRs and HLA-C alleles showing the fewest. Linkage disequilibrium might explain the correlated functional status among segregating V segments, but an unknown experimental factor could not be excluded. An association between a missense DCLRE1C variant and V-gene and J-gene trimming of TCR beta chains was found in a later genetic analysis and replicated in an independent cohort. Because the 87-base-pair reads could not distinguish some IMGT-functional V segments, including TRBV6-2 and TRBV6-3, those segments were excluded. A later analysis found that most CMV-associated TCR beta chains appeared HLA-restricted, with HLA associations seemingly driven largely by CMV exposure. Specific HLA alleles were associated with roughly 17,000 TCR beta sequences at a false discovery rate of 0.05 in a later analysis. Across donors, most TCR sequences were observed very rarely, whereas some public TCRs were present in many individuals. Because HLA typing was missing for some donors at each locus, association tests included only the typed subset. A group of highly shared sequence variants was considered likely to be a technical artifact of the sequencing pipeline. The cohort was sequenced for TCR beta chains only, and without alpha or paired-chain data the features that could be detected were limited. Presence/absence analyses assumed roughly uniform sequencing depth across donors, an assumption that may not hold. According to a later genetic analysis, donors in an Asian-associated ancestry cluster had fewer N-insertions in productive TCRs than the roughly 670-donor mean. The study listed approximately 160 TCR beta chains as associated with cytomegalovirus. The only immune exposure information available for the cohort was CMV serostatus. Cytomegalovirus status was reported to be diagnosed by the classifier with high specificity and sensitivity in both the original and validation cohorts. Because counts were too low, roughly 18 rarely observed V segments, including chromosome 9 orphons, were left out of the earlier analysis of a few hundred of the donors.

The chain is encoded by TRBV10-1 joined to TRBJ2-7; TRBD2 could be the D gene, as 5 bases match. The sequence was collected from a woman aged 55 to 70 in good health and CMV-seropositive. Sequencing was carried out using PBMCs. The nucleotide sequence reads TGCGCCAGCAGGAAACTAGTCAGGCGGAACGAGCAGTACTTC. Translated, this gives CASRKLVRRNEQYF.